The entry below describes one T cell receptor (beta chain). The data were taken from a study of blood T cells in healthy people across ages. Trimming took 10 bases from V and 2 from J; bases not matched to a gene: 4. The CDR3 totals 14 residues. CDR1 LGHDT and CDR2 YNNKEL come from the germline V gene (reference sequence). Through a sample-barcoded 5' primer and a J-beta primer mix, a second PCR was run for roughly 7 to 12 cycles. MiXCR, applied by TCRdb to the 5' RACE reads, yields one record per CDR3 protein. The repertoire includes about 1.8 million distinct CDR3 sequences, around half of them detected once, and around 2.1% sits in the top ten.

What was sequenced was blood. V usage is TRBV3-1 and J usage is TRBJ2-7, with 14 bases matching TRBD2. The receptor's source is a woman aged 35 to 49 in good health. CDR3 region: CAKTSGGATYEQYF. CDR3 nucleotide sequence: TGTGCCAAGACTAGCGGGGGGGCGACCTACGAGCAGTACTTC.